These 11 T cell receptor beta chains came from one sample sequenced in a study of Ad26.COV2.S vaccination and SARS-CoV-2 variants. TCRdb's copy holds only in-frame clones and misses some; the assay was immunoSEQ multiplex PCR. The table shows about 470,000 clones, with about nine tenths occurring only once. Treatment meaning: about 20 received Ad26.COV2.S at low or high dose, single or two shots; about 5 received placebo; per-sample allocation not given. Vaccine and placebo recipients were sampled on day 63 after the first injection. The material was peripheral blood, obtained in a trial of Ad26.COV2.S vaccine versus placebo. The receptors come from a person between 18 and 59 years old who received the Ad26.COV2.S COVID-19 vaccine or a placebo.

This chain connects TRBV7-3 to TRBJ2-3; 9 bases are a match to TRBD2. With 1 base clipped from V and 1 base from J, the junction kept 0 bases outside the gene matches. Germline V gene sequence: CDR1 SGHTA, CDR2 FQGTGA. CDR3 length: 15 residues. This chain's CDR3 is CASSLRLAGTDTQYF. DNA of the CDR3: TGTGCCAGCAGCTTAAGACTAGCGGGCACAGATACGCAGTATTTT.

This chain connects TRBV9 to TRBJ2-4; 12 bases are shared with TRBD1. The CDR3 contains 19 residues. CDR1 and CDR2 from the germline V gene are SGDLS and YYNGEE. The V segment lost 0 bases and the J segment 8 bases; nucleotides outside the gene matches: 15. The CDR3: CASSVGEGQGALHPYIQYF. The CDR3 DNA sequence: TGTGCCAGCAGCGTAGGGGAGGGACAGGGGGCACTCCATCCGTACATTCAGTACTTC.

The chain is built from TRBV7-8 and TRBJ2-1, with 9 bases identical to TRBD1. Germline V CDR1 and CDR2: SGHVS, FQNEAQ. V shed 5 bases and J 4 bases; nucleotides not matched to a gene: 6. The CDR3 is made up of 15 amino acids. CDR3 nucleotides: TGTGCCAGCAGCGACGGGACAGGGACATACAATGAGCAGTTCTTC. It yields the protein CASSDGTGTYNEQFF.

In its sample, this clone was seen once. This rearrangement joins TRBV11-2 to TRBJ2-1; 7 bases align to TRBD2. Per germline, CDR1 SGHAT and CDR2 FQNNGV. V lost 10 bases and J lost 8; bases outside the gene matches: 8. This CDR3 comprises 12 residues. CDR3 protein: CATSTSFYEQFF. CDR3 coding DNA: TGTGCCACCTCGACTAGCTTCTATGAGCAGTTCTTC.

The chain employs TRBV13 and TRBJ2-5; tentative D call: TRBD2 (6 bases). Trimming cost V 5 bases and J 0 bases, with 10 bases left between them. The CDR3 is 14 residues long. The germline V gene has CDR1 PRHDT and CDR2 FYEKMQ (reference sequence). The CDR3 DNA sequence: TGTGCCAGCAGCCTGTGGGGGGACCAAGAGACCCAGTACTTC. This codes for CASSLWGDQETQYF.

V and J are TRBV5-8 and TRBJ2-1, with a tentative D call TRBD2 (5 bases). Germline CDR1 reads SGHTS; CDR2 reads YDEGEE. CDR3 length equals 14 residues. V dropped 4 bases and J dropped 3 bases, with 11 bases sitting between them. This chain's CDR3 is CASSQYGDYNEQFF. As DNA, the CDR3 is TGTGCCAGCAGCCAATACGGGGACTACAATGAGCAGTTCTTC.

V and J are TRBV18 and TRBJ2-1, with D perhaps matching TRBD1 (6 bases). The CDR3 is made up of 15 amino acids. Trimming took 3 bases from V and 3 from J, leaving 12 bases between them. Germline loops: CDR1 KGHSH, CDR2 LQKENI. In DNA form, the CDR3 reads TGTGCCAGCTCACCCTCACAGGGAAGCTACAATGAGCAGTTCTTC. Its protein is CASSPSQGSYNEQFF. Full variable domain (outside the CDR3, taken from reference TRBV18 and TRBJ2-1): NAGVMQNPRHLVRRRGQEARLRCSPMKGHSHVYWYRQLPEEGLKFMVYLQKENIIDESGMPKERFSAEFPKEGPSILRIQQVVRGDSAAYFCASSPSQGSYNEQFFGPGTRLTVL.

This chain connects TRBV15 to TRBJ1-3, with 7 bases aligning to TRBD1. The CDR3 extends over 17 amino acids. V was pared by 0 bases and J by 1 base, with 6 bases of the junction left unmatched. Germline assignment: CDR1 LNHNV and CDR2 YYDKDF (reference sequence). The CDR3 reads CATSRDLGQLSGNTIYF. CDR3 sequence (DNA): TGTGCCACCAGCAGAGATCTGGGACAGCTGTCTGGAAACACCATATATTTT.

This CDR3 reads CASSFHTAGANVLTF. DNA of the CDR3: TGTGCCAGCAGCTTCCACACAGCTGGGGCCAACGTCCTGACTTTC. J is TRBJ2-6 and V is TRBV11-2; D unclear. Per the germline V gene, CDR1 is SGHAT and CDR2 is FQNNGV. V was trimmed by 3 bases and J by 2 bases, leaving 8 bases between them. The CDR3 loop spans 15 amino acids.

The chain couples TRBV11-1 to TRBJ1-1, with D unresolved. Germline loops: CDR1 SGHAT, CDR2 FQDESV (reference sequence). The CDR3 totals 14 residues. Trimming took 3 bases from V and 1 from J, leaving 9 bases between them. For the CDR3, the DNA is TGTGCCAGCAGCTTTGGACGATCGAACACTGAAGCTTTCTTT. Translated: CASSFGRSNTEAFF. Based on the CDR3 plus reference TRBV11-1 and TRBJ1-1, the full variable domain is EAEVAQSPRYKITEKSQAVAFWCDPISGHATLYWYRQILGQGPELLVQFQDESVVDDSQLPKDRFSAERLKGVDSTLKIQPAELGDSAMYLCASSFGRSNTEAFFGQGTRLTVV.

The chain combines TRBV10-3 with TRBJ1-4; 10 nucleotides line up with TRBD1. Germline V gives CDR1 ENHRY, CDR2 SYGVKD. V was clipped by 10 bases and J by 4 bases; unmatched bases: 6. CDR3 size: 14 residues. The DNA for the CDR3 is TGTGCCACTGGGGACAGGGGTGGTAATGAAAAACTGTTTTTT. Amino acids: CATGDRGGNEKLFF.